This record covers a single T cell receptor beta chain. The antigen is unknown. Libraries were prepared by immunoSEQ multiplex PCR; TCRdb keeps only in-frame clonotypes and omits some of them. The sample holds roughly 80,000 clones, around 86% seen once. The data are from a study of radiation and T cells in renal cell carcinoma. Study-wide context: Nephrectomy followed 15 Gy stereotactic body radiation by 4 weeks.

The time point is: blood 2 weeks post-SBRT. The sample's treatment: 15 Gy SBRT to primary tumor, nephrectomy 4 weeks later. The patient's renal cell carcinoma had clear cell pathology. Study observations and caveats: In blood, top tumor clones expanded by 2 weeks, shrinking by 4. No pretreatment tumor biopsies were available for baseline clonotypes.

This CDR3 contains 16 residues. V trimming: 5 bases; J trimming: 6 bases; junction bases outside the gene matches: 16. Germline CDR1 and CDR2: LGHNA and YNFKEQ. The specimen was blood, collected from a patient whose treatment included radiotherapy and nephrectomy. The TCR was taken from a woman in her fifties or sixties with renal cell carcinoma. J is TRBJ2-7 and V is TRBV4-2; 7 nucleotides line up with TRBD2. The CDR3 loop is CASSTSYGEGRSEQYF. The CDR3, as DNA: TGTGCCAGCAGCACCTCCTACGGGGAGGGCCGGTCCGAGCAGTACTTC.